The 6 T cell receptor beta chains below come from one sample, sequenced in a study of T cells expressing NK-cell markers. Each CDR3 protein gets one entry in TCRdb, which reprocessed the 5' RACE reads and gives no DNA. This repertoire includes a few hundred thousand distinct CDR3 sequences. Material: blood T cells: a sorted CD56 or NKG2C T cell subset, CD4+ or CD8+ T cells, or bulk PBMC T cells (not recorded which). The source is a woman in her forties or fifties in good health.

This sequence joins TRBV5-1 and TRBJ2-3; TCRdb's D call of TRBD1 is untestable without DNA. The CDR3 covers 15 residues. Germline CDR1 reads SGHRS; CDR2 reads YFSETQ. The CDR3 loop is CASSLVGQDTDTQYF. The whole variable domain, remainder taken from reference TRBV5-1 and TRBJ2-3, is KAGVTQTPRYLIKTRGQQVTLSCSPISGHRSVSWYQQTPGQGLQFLFEYFSETQRNKGNFPGRFSGRQFSNSRSEMNVSTLELGDSALYLCASSLVGQDTDTQYFGPGTRLTVL.

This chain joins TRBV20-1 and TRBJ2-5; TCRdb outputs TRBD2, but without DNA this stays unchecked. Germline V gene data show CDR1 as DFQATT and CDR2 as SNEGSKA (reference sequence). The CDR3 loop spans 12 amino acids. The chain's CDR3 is CSARAGVQTQYF.

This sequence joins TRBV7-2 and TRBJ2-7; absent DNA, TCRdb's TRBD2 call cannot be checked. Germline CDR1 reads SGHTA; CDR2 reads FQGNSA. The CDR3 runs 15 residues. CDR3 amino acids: CASSLGSGSRNEQYF.

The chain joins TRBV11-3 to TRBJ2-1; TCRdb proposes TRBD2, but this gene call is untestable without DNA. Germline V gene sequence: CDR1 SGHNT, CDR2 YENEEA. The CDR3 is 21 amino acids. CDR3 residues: CASSKGGMTSGRRTSYNEQFF.

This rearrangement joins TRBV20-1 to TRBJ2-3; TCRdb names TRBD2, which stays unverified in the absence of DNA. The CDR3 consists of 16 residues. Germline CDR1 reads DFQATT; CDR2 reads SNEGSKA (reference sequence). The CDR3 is CSANPFISGREDTQYF.

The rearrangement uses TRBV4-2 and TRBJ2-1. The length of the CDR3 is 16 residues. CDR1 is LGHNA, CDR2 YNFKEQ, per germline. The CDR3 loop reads CASSQDSGGIYNEQFF.